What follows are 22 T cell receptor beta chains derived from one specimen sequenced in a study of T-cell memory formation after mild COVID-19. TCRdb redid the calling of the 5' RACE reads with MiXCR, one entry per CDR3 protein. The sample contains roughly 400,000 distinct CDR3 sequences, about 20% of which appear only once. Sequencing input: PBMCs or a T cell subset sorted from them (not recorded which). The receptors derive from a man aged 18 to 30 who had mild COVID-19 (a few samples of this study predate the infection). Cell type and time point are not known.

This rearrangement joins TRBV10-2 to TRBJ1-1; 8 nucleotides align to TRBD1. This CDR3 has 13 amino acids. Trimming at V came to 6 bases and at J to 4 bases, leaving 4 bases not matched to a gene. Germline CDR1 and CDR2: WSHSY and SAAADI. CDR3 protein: CASSIDRGTEAFF. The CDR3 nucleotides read TGCGCCAGCAGCATAGACAGGGGCACTGAAGCTTTCTTT.

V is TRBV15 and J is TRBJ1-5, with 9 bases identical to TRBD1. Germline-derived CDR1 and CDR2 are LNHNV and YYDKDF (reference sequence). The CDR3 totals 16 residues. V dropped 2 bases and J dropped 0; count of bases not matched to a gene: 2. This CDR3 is CATSRWDRDSNQPQHF. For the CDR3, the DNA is TGTGCCACCAGCAGATGGGACAGGGATAGCAATCAGCCCCAGCATTTT.

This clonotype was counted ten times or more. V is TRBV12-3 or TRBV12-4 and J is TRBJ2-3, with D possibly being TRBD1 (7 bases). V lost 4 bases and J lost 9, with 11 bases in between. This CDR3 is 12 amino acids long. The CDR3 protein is CASSSQGGTQYF. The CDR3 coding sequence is TGTGCCAGCAGTTCCCAGGGGGGAACGCAGTATTTT.

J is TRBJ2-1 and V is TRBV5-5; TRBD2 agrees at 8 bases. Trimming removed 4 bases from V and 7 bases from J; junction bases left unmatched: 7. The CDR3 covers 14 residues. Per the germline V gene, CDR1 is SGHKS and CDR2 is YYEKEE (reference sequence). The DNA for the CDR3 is TGTGCCAGCAGCCCCGGGGGGGCCGCGAATGAGCAGTTCTTC. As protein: CASSPGGAANEQFF. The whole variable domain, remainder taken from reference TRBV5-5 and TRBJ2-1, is DAGVTQSPTHLIKTRGQQVTLRCSPISGHKSVSWYQQVLGQGPQFIFQYYEKEERGRGNFPDRFSARQFPNYSSELNVNALLLGDSALYLCASSPGGAANEQFFGPGTRLTVL.

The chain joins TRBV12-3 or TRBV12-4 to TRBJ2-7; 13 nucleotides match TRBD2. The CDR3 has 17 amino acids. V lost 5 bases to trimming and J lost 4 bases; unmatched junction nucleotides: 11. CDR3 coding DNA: TGTGCCAGCAGTCCATACCGGACTAGCGGGAGTTTATACGAGCAGTACTTC. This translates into CASSPYRTSGSLYEQYF.

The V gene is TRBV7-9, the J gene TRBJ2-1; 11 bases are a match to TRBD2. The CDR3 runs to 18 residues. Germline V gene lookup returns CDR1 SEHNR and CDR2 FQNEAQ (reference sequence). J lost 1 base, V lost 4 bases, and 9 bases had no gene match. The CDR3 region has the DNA TGTGCCAGCAGCTCCCCATCGACTAGCGGGGATTCCTACAATGAGCAGTTCTTC. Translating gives CASSSPSTSGDSYNEQFF.

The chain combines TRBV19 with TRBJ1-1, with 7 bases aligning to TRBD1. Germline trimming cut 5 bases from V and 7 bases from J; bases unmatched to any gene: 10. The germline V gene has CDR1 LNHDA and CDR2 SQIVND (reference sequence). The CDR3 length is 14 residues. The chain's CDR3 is CASSQGGASSEAFF. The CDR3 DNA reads TGTGCCAGTAGTCAAGGGGGCGCGTCGAGTGAAGCTTTCTTT.

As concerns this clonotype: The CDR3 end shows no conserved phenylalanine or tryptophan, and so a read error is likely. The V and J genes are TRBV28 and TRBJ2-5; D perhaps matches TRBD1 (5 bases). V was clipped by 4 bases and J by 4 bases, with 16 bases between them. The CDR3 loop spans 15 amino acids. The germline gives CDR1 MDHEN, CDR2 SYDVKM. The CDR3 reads CASSSFQGVVETQYL. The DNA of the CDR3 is TGTGCCAGCAGTTCGTTTCAGGGTGTGGTAGAGACCCAGTACTTA.

The CDR3 DNA follows: TGTGCCACCAGCAGAGCTTTGGCAGGCGAGGTGAAAGCTTTCTTT. Its translation: CATSRALAGEVKAFF. The rearrangement links TRBV15 to TRBJ1-1, with D unresolved. V shed 1 base and J shed 9 bases, with 18 bases lying between them. The germline gives CDR1 LNHNV, CDR2 YYDKDF (reference sequence). The length of the CDR3 is 15 residues. Full variable domain (remainder filled in from reference TRBV15 and TRBJ1-1): DAMVIQNPRYQVTQFGKPVTLSCSQTLNHNVMYWYQQKSSQAPKLLFHYYDKDFNNEADTPDNFQSRRPNTSFCFLDIRSPGLGDTAMYLCATSRALAGEVKAFFGQGTRLTVV.

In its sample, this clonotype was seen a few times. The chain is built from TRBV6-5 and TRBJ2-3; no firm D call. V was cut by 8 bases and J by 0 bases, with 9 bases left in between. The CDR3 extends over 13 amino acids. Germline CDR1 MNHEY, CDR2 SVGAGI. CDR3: CASGDFSTDTQYF. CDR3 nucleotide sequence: TGTGCCAGCGGGGATTTTAGCACAGATACGCAGTATTTT.

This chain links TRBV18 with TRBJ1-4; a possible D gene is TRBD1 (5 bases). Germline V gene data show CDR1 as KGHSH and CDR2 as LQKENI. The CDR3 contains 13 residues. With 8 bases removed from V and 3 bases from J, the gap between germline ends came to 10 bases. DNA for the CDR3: TGTGCCAGCACCCGGGGGGCTAATGAAAAACTGTTTTTT. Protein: CASTRGANEKLFF.

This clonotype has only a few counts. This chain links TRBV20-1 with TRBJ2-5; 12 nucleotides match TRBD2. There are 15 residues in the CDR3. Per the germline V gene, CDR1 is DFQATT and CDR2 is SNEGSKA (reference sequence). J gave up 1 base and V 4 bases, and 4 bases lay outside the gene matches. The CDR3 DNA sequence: TGCAGTGCTAATCGACTAGCGGGGGCCCAAGAGACCCAGTACTTC. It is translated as CSANRLAGAQETQYF.

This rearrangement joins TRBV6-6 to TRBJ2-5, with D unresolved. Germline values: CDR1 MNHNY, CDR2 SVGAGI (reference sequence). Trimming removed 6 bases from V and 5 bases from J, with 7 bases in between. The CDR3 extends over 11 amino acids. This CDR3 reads CASRGPETQYF. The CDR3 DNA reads TGTGCCAGCAGAGGGCCGGAGACCCAGTACTTC.

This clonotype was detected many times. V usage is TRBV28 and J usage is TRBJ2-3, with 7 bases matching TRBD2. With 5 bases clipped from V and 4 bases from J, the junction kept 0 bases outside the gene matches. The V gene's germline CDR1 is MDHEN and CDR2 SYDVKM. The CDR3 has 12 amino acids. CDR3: CASSGGADTQYF. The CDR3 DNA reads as TGTGCCAGCAGTGGGGGGGCAGATACGCAGTATTTT.

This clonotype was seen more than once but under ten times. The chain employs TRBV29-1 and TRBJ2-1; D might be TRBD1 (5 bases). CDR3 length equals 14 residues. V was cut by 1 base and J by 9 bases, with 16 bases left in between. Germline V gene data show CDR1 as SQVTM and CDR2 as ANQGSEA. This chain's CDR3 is CSVEGIPRVREQFF. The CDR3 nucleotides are TGCAGCGTTGAAGGTATCCCCAGGGTCCGTGAGCAGTTCTTC.

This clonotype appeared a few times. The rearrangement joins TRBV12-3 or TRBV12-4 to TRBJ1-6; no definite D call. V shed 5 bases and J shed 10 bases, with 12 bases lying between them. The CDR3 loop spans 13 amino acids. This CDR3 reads CASSQDRESPLHF. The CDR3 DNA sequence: TGTGCCAGCAGTCAAGACCGGGAGTCACCCCTCCACTTT.

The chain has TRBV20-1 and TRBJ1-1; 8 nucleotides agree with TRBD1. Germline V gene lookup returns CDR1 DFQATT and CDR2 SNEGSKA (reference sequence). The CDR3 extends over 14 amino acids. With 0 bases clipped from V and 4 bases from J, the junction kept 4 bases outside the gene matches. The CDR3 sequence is CSARDGQGPTEAFF. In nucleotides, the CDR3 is TGCAGTGCTAGAGATGGACAGGGTCCCACTGAAGCTTTCTTT.

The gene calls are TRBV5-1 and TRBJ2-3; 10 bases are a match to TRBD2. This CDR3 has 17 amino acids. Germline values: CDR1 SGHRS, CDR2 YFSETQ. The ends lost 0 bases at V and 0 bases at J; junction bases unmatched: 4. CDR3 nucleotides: TGCGCCAGCAGCTTGGCCCCTAGCGGGGGAAGCACAGATACGCAGTATTTT. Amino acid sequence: CASSLAPSGGSTDTQYF.

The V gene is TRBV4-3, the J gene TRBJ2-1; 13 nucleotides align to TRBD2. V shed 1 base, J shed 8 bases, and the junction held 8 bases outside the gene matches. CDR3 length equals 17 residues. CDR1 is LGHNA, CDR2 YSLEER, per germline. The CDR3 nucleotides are TGCGCCAGCAGCCAAGGGACGGGACTAGCGGGGCTCTATGAGCAGTTCTTC. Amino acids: CASSQGTGLAGLYEQFF.

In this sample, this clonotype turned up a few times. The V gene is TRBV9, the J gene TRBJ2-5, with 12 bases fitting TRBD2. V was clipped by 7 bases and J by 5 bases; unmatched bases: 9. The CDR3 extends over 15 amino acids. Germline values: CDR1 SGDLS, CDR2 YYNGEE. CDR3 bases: TGTGCCAGCGCGGCTAGCGGGGGGGCCCGGGAGACCCAGTACTTC. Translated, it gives CASAASGGARETQYF.

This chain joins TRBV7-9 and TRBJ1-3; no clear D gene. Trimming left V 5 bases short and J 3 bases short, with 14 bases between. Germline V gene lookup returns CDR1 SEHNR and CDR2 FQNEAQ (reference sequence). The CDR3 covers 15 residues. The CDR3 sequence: CASSGRGGGGNTIYF. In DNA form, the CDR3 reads TGTGCCAGCAGCGGCAGAGGTGGTGGTGGAAACACCATATATTTT.

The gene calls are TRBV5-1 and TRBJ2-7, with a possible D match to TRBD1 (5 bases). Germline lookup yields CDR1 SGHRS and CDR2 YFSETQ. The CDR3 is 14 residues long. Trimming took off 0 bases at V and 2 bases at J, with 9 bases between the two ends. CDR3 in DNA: TGCGCCAGCAGCTTGGGGGGCCCCACCTACGAGCAGTACGTC. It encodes CASSLGGPTYEQYV.